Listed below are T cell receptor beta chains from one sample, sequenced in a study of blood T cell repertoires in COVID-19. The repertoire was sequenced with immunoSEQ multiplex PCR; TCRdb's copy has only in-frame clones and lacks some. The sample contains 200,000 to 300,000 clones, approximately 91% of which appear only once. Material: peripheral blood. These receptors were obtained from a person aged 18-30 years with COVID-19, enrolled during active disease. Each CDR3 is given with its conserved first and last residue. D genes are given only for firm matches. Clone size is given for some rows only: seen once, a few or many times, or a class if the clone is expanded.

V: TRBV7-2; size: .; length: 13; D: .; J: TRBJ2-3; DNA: TGTGCCAGCAGCCTCCTTCTCACAGATACGCAGTATTTT; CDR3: CASSLLLTDTQYF
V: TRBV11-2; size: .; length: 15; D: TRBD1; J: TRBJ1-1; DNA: TGTGCCAGCAGCCCTGACAGGGCCCTCAACACTGAAGCTTTCTTT; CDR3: CASSPDRALNTEAFF
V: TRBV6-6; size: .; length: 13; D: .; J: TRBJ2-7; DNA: TGTGCCAGCAGTTACCTAGGGGTTGACGAGCAGTACTTC; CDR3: CASSYLGVDEQYF
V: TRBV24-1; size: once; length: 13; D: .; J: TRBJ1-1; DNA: TGTGCCACCAGTGATTTATCTTACACTGAAGCTTTCTTT; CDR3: CATSDLSYTEAFF
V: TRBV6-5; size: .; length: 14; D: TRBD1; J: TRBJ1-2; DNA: TGTGCCAGCACTTACAGGGGCGGGGGCTATGGCTACACCTTC; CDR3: CASTYRGGGYGYTF
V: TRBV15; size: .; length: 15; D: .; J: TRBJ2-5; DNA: TGTGCCACCAGCCTCTTGCCGACAGTACAAGAGACCCAGTACTTC; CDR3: CATSLLPTVQETQYF
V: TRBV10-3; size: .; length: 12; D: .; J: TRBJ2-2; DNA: TGTGCCATCAAGAGGGAAGGCGGGGAGCTGTTTTTT; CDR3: CAIKREGGELFF
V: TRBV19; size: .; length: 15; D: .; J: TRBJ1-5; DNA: TGTGCCAGTAGTGCGGCAGGGGCTGGCAATCAGCCCCAGCATTTT; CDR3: CASSAAGAGNQPQHF
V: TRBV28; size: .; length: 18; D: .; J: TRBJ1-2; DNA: TGTGCCAGCAGTCTCATTTCCCCCATCCGCGGTTCTAACTATGGCTACACCTTC; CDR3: CASSLISPIRGSNYGYTF
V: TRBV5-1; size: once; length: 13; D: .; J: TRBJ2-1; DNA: TGCGCCAGCAGCCCAGACCCAGGCAATGAGCAGTTCTTC; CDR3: CASSPDPGNEQFF
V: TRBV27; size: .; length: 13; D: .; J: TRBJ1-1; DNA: TGTGCCAGCAGTTTGGCGGGGAACACTGAAGCTTTCTTT; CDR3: CASSLAGNTEAFF
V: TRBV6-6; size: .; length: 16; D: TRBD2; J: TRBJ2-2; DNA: TGTGCCAGCAGCCCACCGAGCGGGAGTATCACCGGGGAGCTGTTTTTT; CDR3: CASSPPSGSITGELFF
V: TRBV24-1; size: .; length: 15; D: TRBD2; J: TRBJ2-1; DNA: TGTGCCACCAGCTTAGCGGGAGGCTCCTACAATGAGCAGTTCTTC; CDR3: CATSLAGGSYNEQFF
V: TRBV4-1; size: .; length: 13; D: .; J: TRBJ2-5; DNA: TGCGCCAGCAGCCCTACGTACCAAGAGACCCAGTACTTC; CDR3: CASSPTYQETQYF
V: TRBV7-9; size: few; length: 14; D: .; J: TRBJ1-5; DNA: TGTGCCAGCAGCTTAGGTGCGGGATATCAGCCCCAGCATTTT; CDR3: CASSLGAGYQPQHF